This entry describes one T cell receptor (beta chain). As yet, its antigen is unknown. The data derive from a study of OX40 agonist ivuxolimab in advanced cancers. The timepoints at which blood was sampled were baseline, cycle 4 day 1, and cycle 7 day 1. Findings and limits, study-wide: CD8+ T cells averaged more expanded clones than CD4+. The antigen specificity of the peripheral T cells (those that were expanded) was not determined. Patients with a partial response at 0.1-3.0 mg/kg had among the lowest clonal expansion.

The length of the CDR3 is 18 residues. CDR1 is MGHRA, CDR2 YSYEKL, per germline. Deletions cut 3 bases from V and 3 bases from J, with 24 bases between. Data came from immunoSEQ multiplex PCR; TCRdb stores just in-frame clones and leaves some out. This table holds 47,000 or so clones, 80% to 90% found once. Sequenced here: CD4+ or CD8+ T cells sorted from blood, sampled in a trial of the OX40 agonist ivuxolimab. This clonotype was obtained from an adult with an advanced solid tumor such as melanoma, head and neck, liver or kidney cancer. This chain connects TRBV4-1 to TRBJ2-7; perhaps D is TRBD1 or TRBD2 (5 bases each). The CDR3 loop is CASSHPRLGDGDSYEQYF. In DNA form, the CDR3 reads TGCGCCAGCAGCCACCCGCGCCTTGGGGACGGCGACAGCTACGAGCAGTACTTC.